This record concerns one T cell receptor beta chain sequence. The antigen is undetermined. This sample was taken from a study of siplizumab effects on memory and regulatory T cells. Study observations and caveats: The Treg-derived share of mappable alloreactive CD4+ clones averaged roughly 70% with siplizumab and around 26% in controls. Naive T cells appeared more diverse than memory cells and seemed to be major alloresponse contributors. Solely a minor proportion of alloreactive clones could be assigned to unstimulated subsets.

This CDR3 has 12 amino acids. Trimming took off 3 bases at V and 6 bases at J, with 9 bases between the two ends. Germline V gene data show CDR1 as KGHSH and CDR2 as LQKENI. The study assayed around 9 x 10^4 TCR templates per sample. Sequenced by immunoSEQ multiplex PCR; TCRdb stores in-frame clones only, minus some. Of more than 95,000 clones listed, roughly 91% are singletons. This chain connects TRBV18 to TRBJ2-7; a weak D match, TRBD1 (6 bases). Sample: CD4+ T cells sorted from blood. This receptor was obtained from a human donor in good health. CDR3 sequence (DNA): TGTGCCAGCTCACCTCAGGGGTCCGAGCAGTACTTC. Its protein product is CASSPQGSEQYF.